The rows below give T cell receptor beta chains drawn from one sample of a study of T cells in Graves' hyperthyroidism and ophthalmopathy. TCRdb independently ran MiXCR on the multiplex PCR reads; one entry per CDR3 protein. The data show over 700,000 distinct CDR3 sequences, approximately 40% seen once. The specimen was blood. These receptors were obtained from a woman aged 40 to 49 with Graves' hyperthyroidism. The CDR3 runs from the conserved cysteine through the conserved F or W. A D gene is named only where the DNA matches it firmly. Some rows mark clone size as missing; the rest say once, few, many or name a class of expanded clone.

>many|TRBV7-9|TRBJ2-5|.
TGTGCCAGCAGCCCTACTGGGAAAGAGACCCAGTACTTC
CASSPTGKETQYF
>.|TRBV20-1|TRBJ1-5|TRBD1
TGCCGTGCTCTTCCGGGACAGATCCTCAATCAGCCCCAGCATTTT
CRALPGQILNQPQHF
>many|TRBV10-3|TRBJ1-2|TRBD1
TGTGCCACGGGACAGAACTATGGCTACACCTTC
CATGQNYGYTF
>.|TRBV5-1|TRBJ1-3|.
TGCGCCAGCAGCACCGGGGTGGAAGCTGGAAACACCATATATTTT
CASSTGVEAGNTIYF
>few|TRBV4-1|TRBJ2-5|.
TGCGCCAGCAGCCAAGTGGCAGGGCTTGGGGAGACCCAGTACTTC
CASSQVAGLGETQYF
>many|TRBV7-2|TRBJ2-7|.
TGTGCCAGCAGCATCCCTCCTCATCGTTTCGAGCAGTACTTC
CASSIPPHRFEQYF
>.|TRBV7-2|TRBJ1-5|.
TGTGCCAGCAGCTTAGCGGGAGGGAGGGGTCAGCCCCAGCATTTT
CASSLAGGRGQPQHF
>.|TRBV19|TRBJ1-3|.
TGTGCCAGTAGTATTGGACCTTCTGGAAACACCATATATTTT
CASSIGPSGNTIYF
>.|TRBV7-8|TRBJ1-2|.
TGTGCCAGCAGCTTAGAAGGGCAGGGGAACTATGGCTACACCTTC
CASSLEGQGNYGYTF
>few|TRBV4-3|TRBJ2-7|.
TGCGCCAGCAGCCAAGATACTCGCTCCTACGAGCAGTACTTC
CASSQDTRSYEQYF
>many|TRBV24-1|TRBJ2-5|.
TGTGCCACCAGTGACTGGGCCGGGAGCCAAGAGACCCAGTACTTC
CATSDWAGSQETQYF
>.|TRBV4-3|TRBJ1-1|.
TGCGCCAGCAGCCAAAGCGCGAACACTGAAGCTTTCTTT
CASSQSANTEAFF
>.|TRBV11-2|TRBJ1-5|.
TGTGCCAGCAGCCGGTATAGCAATCAGTCCCAGCATTTT
CASSRYSNQSQHF
>many|TRBV7-2|TRBJ2-7|TRBD1
TGTGCCAGCAGCTTAATTGGACAGGGGGCCTACGAGCAGTACTTC
CASSLIGQGAYEQYF
>many|TRBV2|TRBJ1-1|.
TGTGCCAGCAGCCCACTCATGCAGGGACGCCACTTGAACACTGAAGCTTTCTTT
CASSPLMQGRHLNTEAFF
>few|TRBV6-6|TRBJ2-5|.
TGTGCCAGCAGAGTGGCCTTAACGCGAGAGACCCAGTACTTC
CASRVALTRETQYF
>.|TRBV29-1|TRBJ2-7|.
TGCAGCGTTGAGGGAGACGTCTCCTACGAGCAGTACTTC
CSVEGDVSYEQYF
>.|TRBV10-1|TRBJ2-5|TRBD1
TGCGCCAGCAGTCCCTCGGGACAGGGGGAAGAGACCCAGTACTTC
CASSPSGQGEETQYF
>few|TRBV20-1|TRBJ1-1|.
TGCAGTGCTAGAAAGTTGGACGAGCCCATGAACACTGAAGCTTTCTTT
CSARKLDEPMNTEAFF
>.|TRBV20-1|TRBJ1-4|TRBD1
TGCAGTGCTAGAGAACTCCGGACAGGGAGTGAAAAACTGTTTTTT
CSARELRTGSEKLFF
>few|TRBV11-2|TRBJ2-2|.
TGTGCCAGCAGCTCCGGGACCTCCCCCGGGGAGCTGTTTTTT
CASSSGTSPGELFF
>.|TRBV12-3/TRBV12-4|TRBJ1-2|TRBD1
TGTGCCAGCAGACGGACAGGGGCAGGTGGCTACACCTTC
CASRRTGAGGYTF
>few|TRBV29-1|TRBJ2-7|.
TGCAGCGTTGAGGGCCGCAGCTACGAGCAGTACTTC
CSVEGRSYEQYF
>many|TRBV7-9|TRBJ1-1|.
TGTGCCAGCAGCTTAGATGGCGGGGCGAACACTGAAGCTTTCTTT
CASSLDGGANTEAFF
>.|TRBV7-2|TRBJ2-7|TRBD2
TGTGCCAGCAGCGTAGGACTAGCGGGGGCCTCCTACGAGCAGTACTTC
CASSVGLAGASYEQYF
>.|TRBV6-5|TRBJ1-2|.
TGTGCCAGCAGCCCCCCCGGGTCGCATGGCTACACCTTC
CASSPPGSHGYTF
>.|TRBV15|TRBJ2-7|.
TGTGCCACCAGCAGCGCCCCAGGGAGCTACGAGCAGTACTTC
CATSSAPGSYEQYF
>few|TRBV12-3/TRBV12-4|TRBJ1-6|TRBD1
TGTGCCAGCAGTTACGTACAGGGGGATAATTCACCCCTCCACTTT
CASSYVQGDNSPLHF
>many|TRBV20-1|TRBJ2-7|.
TGCAGTGCTAGTCTGGATCTCCACTACGAGCAGTACTTC
CSASLDLHYEQYF
>.|TRBV19|TRBJ2-3|.
TGTGCCAGTAGTATCGGGAGGTCAGGGGGGGATACGCAGTATTTT
CASSIGRSGGDTQYF
>many|TRBV7-2|TRBJ1-5|TRBD1
TGTGCCAGCAGCTTAGGGGGGACAGGGGGTCAGCCCCAGCATTTT
CASSLGGTGGQPQHF
>few|TRBV11-3|TRBJ1-5|.
TGTGCCAGCAGCTACCGACAGACCAATCAGCCCCAGCATTTT
CASSYRQTNQPQHF
>.|TRBV10-3|TRBJ2-7|.
TGTGCCAGCAGTGAGGCCGGGACTCAGCACGAGCAGTACTTC
CASSEAGTQHEQYF
>.|TRBV12-3/TRBV12-4|TRBJ2-7|TRBD2
TGTGCCAGCGCCGATTATCTAGGGGAGGGCCTCTACGAGCAGTACTTC
CASADYLGEGLYEQYF
>few|TRBV20-1|TRBJ2-7|.
TGCAGTGCTAGAGATCTAAAGCAGATTAGAGACGAGCAGTACTTC
CSARDLKQIRDEQYF
>.|TRBV10-1|TRBJ2-3|TRBD2
TGCGCCAGCAGTGAGTCGACTAGCGGCCACCAAGATACGCAGTATTTT
CASSESTSGHQDTQYF
>many|TRBV20-1|TRBJ1-1|.
TGCAGTGCTAGAGGTGGCAGCGCAAACACTGAAGCTTTCTTT
CSARGGSANTEAFF
>many|TRBV29-1|TRBJ1-1|.
TGCAGCGTAGATACAGGGTGGGACACTGAAGCTTTCTTT
CSVDTGWDTEAFF
>many|TRBV15|TRBJ2-7|.
TGTGCCACCAGCAGAGATCCGAGGGAATTATACGAGCAGTACTTC
CATSRDPRELYEQYF
>.|TRBV10-3|TRBJ1-2|.
TGTGCCAGCCATCCTTTTATGGGGAACTATGGCTACACCTTC
CASHPFMGNYGYTF
>many|TRBV12-3/TRBV12-4|TRBJ1-2|.
TGTGCCAGCAGCGCCAGGGGTTTCTATGGCTACACCTTC
CASSARGFYGYTF
>.|TRBV9|TRBJ2-5|TRBD1
TGTGCCAGCAGCGTATCAAACACCAACAGGGGGCAAGAGACCCAGTACTTC
CASSVSNTNRGQETQYF
>few|TRBV12-3/TRBV12-4|TRBJ1-3|TRBD1
TGTGCCAGCAGTCAACAGGGGCTGTCCGGAAACACCATATATTTT
CASSQQGLSGNTIYF
>once|TRBV4-3|TRBJ2-5|TRBD1
TGCGCCAGCAGCCAAGACCCGCAGGGGGCAGGAGAGCAGTACTTC
CASSQDPQGAGEQYF
>.|TRBV14|TRBJ2-7|TRBD1
TGTGCCAGCAGCTTCGGACAGGGTGGCCAATACGAGCAGTACTTC
CASSFGQGGQYEQYF
>few|TRBV10-3|TRBJ1-5|.
TGTGCCATCAGTGAGTCTTCTAGCAATCAGCCCCAGCATTTT
CAISESSSNQPQHF
>many|TRBV12-3/TRBV12-4|TRBJ1-2|.
TGTGCCAGCAGGGGGAACAACCAGTTCTATGGCTACACCTTC
CASRGNNQFYGYTF
>.|TRBV6-5|TRBJ2-7|.
TGTGCCAGCAGTTCCGAGGGGGCGGGGGCCTACGAGCAGTACTTC
CASSSEGAGAYEQYF
>.|TRBV7-2|TRBJ2-7|.
TGTGCCAGCAGCCCACAAGGGACGTTCGAGCAGTGCTTC
CASSPQGTFEQCF
>many|TRBV19|TRBJ1-2|.
TGTGCTAGTACGGAGGGTCTGGCTCGTGGCTACACCTTC
CASTEGLARGYTF
>many|TRBV7-8|TRBJ1-2|.
TGTGCCAGCAGCTTAGGAGGGAGGGGCTACACCTTC
CASSLGGRGYTF
>many|TRBV5-5|TRBJ2-5|.
TGTGCCAGCAGCCGAGGGGGGATCAGCGAGCCCGAGACCCAGTACTTC
CASSRGGISEPETQYF